The clone carrying this T cell receptor (beta chain) was counted ten times or more. The DNA is omitted, as the CDR3 cannot be located on it reliably, and the CDR3 follows TCRdb's listing. CD4+CD45RO+CD25- cells were isolated as memory CD4+ T cells. The CDR3 comprises 17 residues, both ends counted. Full-length variable regions came from constant-region reverse primers plus semi-nested Nested Universal Primer A PCR. From the 5' RACE reads, TCRdb called clonotypes with MiXCR, one entry per CDR3 protein. The repertoire includes 7,500 to 9,500 distinct CDR3 sequences, around a third of them detected once, and around 7% sits in the top ten.

The TCR sequence derives from a female donor with breast cancer. The sample was tumor-infiltrating memory CD4+ T cells sorted from the breast tumor. As for subset: memory CD4+ T cells, CD4+CD45RO+CD25-. V is TRBV7-5 and J is TRBJ2-1; TRBD2, as called in the table, went unchecked against the DNA. TRBV7-5 corresponds to a pseudogene. Here the CDR3 reads CISVPEALWTNGDEQFF.